Detailed here is one T cell receptor (beta chain). The sample is drawn from a study of blood T cell repertoires in COVID-19. CDR3 length: 16 residues. Per germline, CDR1 LGHNA and CDR2 YSLEER. Trimming cost V 0 bases and J 10 bases, with 16 bases left between them. Recruited during active infection, patients (from Seattle) were subsequently followed longitudinally. The method was immunoSEQ multiplex PCR; TCRdb's version includes in-frame clones alone and lacks a portion of them. The table lists 400,000 to 450,000 clones, roughly 90% of them singletons. Source material: peripheral blood. V usage is TRBV4-3 and J usage is TRBJ1-6; perhaps TRBD1 as D (5 bases). This TCR was sampled from a woman aged 40 to 50 with COVID-19, enrolled during active disease. The CDR3, as DNA: TGCGCCAGCAGCCAAGACAGCGGGGGTTTGGGGTCACCCCTCCACTTT. It encodes CASSQDSGGLGSPLHF.